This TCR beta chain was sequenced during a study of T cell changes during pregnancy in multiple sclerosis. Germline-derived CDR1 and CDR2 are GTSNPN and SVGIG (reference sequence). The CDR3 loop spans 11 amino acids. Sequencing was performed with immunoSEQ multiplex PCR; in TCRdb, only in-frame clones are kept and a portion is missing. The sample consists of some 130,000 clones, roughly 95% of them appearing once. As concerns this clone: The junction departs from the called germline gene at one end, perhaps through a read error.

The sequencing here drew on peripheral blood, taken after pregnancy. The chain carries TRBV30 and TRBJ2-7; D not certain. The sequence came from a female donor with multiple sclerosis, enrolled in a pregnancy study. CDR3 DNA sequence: TGTGCCTGGAGTTTCTCCCACGAGCAGTACTTC. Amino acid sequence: CAWSFSHEQYF.